These 24 T cell receptor beta chains were sequenced from one sample in a study of regulatory T cells in long-lasting Graves disease. Time point described: newly diagnosed GD, antithyroid drugs for less than 3 months. After RNA was extracted from PBMCs, the TCR library was made from it. HTBI primers from iRepertoire and Arm-PCR of CDR3 regions yielded the TCR beta libraries. Via MiXCR, TCRdb re-called the multiplex PCR reads, giving one row per CDR3 protein. The sample includes around 250,000 distinct CDR3 sequences, 20% to 25% of them seen just once. The specimen was peripheral blood mononuclear cells (PBMCs), collected at new diagnosis, from a patient treated with antithyroid drugs. These receptors were obtained from a female donor with Graves disease.

This clonotype was recorded at least ten times. V is TRBV7-8 and J is TRBJ1-3, with D uncertain. The CDR3 is made up of 12 amino acids. V was shortened by 5 bases and J by 3 bases, with 5 bases between the two germline ends. CDR1 is SGHVS and CDR2 is FQNEAQ in the germline V gene. The CDR3 is CASSPYGNTIYF. The DNA of the CDR3 is TGTGCCAGCAGCCCTTATGGAAACACCATATATTTT.

This clonotype was detected many times. The gene calls are TRBV7-2 and TRBJ2-7, with 10 nucleotides matching TRBD2. With V trimmed by 7 bases and J by 3 bases, 9 bases remained unmatched. The CDR3 spans 15 residues. From germline, CDR1 is SGHTA and CDR2 FQGNSA. As DNA, the CDR3 is TGTGCCAGCACCAAACGACTAGCGGGTCTCTACGAGCAGTACTTC. Residues: CASTKRLAGLYEQYF.

This clonotype was seen many times. The V call is TRBV18, the J call TRBJ2-7; TRBD1 matches at 9 bases. The CDR3 spans 15 residues. Per the germline V gene, CDR1 is KGHSH and CDR2 is LQKENI. Losses at the gene ends were 1 base for V and 2 bases for J; bases not matched to a gene: 3. The CDR3 DNA reads as TGTGCCAGCTCACCACGGGACAGGGTAGCCTACGAGCAGTACTTC. This encodes CASSPRDRVAYEQYF.

This clonotype was seen ten or more times. The gene calls are TRBV7-8 and TRBJ2-1; 13 bases fit TRBD2. The CDR3 is 19 amino acids. Germline values: CDR1 SGHVS, CDR2 FQNEAQ. V shed 3 bases and J 0 bases; nucleotides not matched to a gene: 8. CDR3 DNA sequence: TGTGCCAGCAGCTTCCCGGGACTAGCGGGATTTGGCTCCTACAATGAGCAGTTCTTC. As protein: CASSFPGLAGFGSYNEQFF.

V and J are TRBV6-2 or TRBV6-3 and TRBJ2-7, with 8 bases identical to TRBD1. The V segment lost 5 bases and the J segment 4 bases; nucleotides outside the gene matches: 7. The CDR3 length is 14 residues. CDR1 and CDR2 (germline): MNHEY, SVGEGT. CDR3 sequence reads: CASSKTGVLYEQYF. In DNA, the CDR3 is TGTGCCAGCAGTAAGACAGGGGTTCTGTACGAGCAGTACTTC.

This clonotype was observed many times. The gene calls are TRBV12-3 or TRBV12-4 and TRBJ1-5; D ambiguous. This CDR3 has 14 amino acids. V lost 3 bases and J 7 bases, leaving 13 bases between the germline ends. CDR3 amino acids: CASSFEGHGQPQHF. The CDR3 DNA reads TGTGCCAGCAGTTTTGAAGGGCACGGCCAGCCCCAGCATTTT.

This clonotype was picked up many times. In nucleotides, the CDR3 is TGTGCCATCAGGGCCTCATCCGGGGAGCTGTTTTTT. This sequence encodes CAIRASSGELFF. The chain joins TRBV10-3 to TRBJ2-2; D is undetermined. CDR1 is ENHRY and CDR2 is SYGVKD in the germline V gene. V shed 6 bases and J shed 6 bases, with 8 bases lying between them. The CDR3 has 12 residues.

Ten or more counts support this clonotype. One end of the junction fails to match germline, which may point to a read error. The CDR3 DNA sequence: TGTGCCAGCAGCTCGGACAGGGAGGCCGGGGAGCTGTTTTTT. Translation: CASSSDREAGELFF. The chain employs TRBV5-1 and TRBJ2-2; 8 bases map to TRBD1. The CDR3 consists of 14 residues. CDR1 SGHRS and CDR2 YFSETQ come from the germline V gene.

This clonotype was recorded at least ten times. This chain's CDR3 is CASRGGSYEQYF. The DNA of the CDR3 is TGTGCCAGCCGGGGGGGGAGCTACGAGCAGTACTTC. This sequence joins TRBV7-9 and TRBJ2-7; 8 nucleotides align to TRBD2. Germline CDR1 and CDR2: SEHNR and FQNEAQ (reference sequence). This CDR3 spans 12 amino acids. The junction had 3 bases not matched to a gene; V was cut back by 8 bases and J by 3 bases.

This clonotype was recorded many times. V gene TRBV7-2 combines with J gene TRBJ1-3, with a weak D call TRBD1 (5 bases). V was shortened by 8 bases and J by 4 bases, with 15 bases between the two germline ends. The CDR3 extends over 14 amino acids. Germline assignment: CDR1 SGHTA and CDR2 FQGNSA. The CDR3 sequence is CASSPGTTGNTIYF. CDR3 sequence (DNA): TGTGCCAGCTCACCCGGGACGACAGGAAACACCATATATTTT.

There are many counts of this clonotype. V usage is TRBV20-1 and J usage is TRBJ2-1; TRBD2 matches 12 bases. CDR3 size: 15 residues. Trimming at V came to 1 base and at J to 4 bases, leaving 2 bases not matched to a gene. Germline V gene data show CDR1 as DFQATT and CDR2 as SNEGSKA (reference sequence). The CDR3 nucleotides are TGCAGTGCTAGAGTACTAGCGGGGGGATACAATGAGCAGTTCTTC. Encoded protein: CSARVLAGGYNEQFF.

Note on this clonotype: At one of its ends the junction is not consistent with the germline gene, which may arise from a read error. The CDR3: CANSRNPGPDTQYF. The CDR3 DNA reads as TGCGCCAACAGCCGCAACCCGGGGCCGGATACGCAGTATTTT. This chain uses TRBV4-3 with TRBJ2-3; the D gene could be TRBD1 or TRBD2 (5 bases each). The CDR3 contains 14 residues. Germline V CDR1 and CDR2: LGHNA, YSLEER.

This clonotype was seen ten or more times. The chain carries TRBV24-1 and TRBJ2-1, with a possible D match to TRBD1 (6 bases). CDR3 length: 15 amino acids. The V end was cut by 6 bases, the J end by 4 bases, with 15 bases between. The germline gives CDR1 KGHDR, CDR2 SFDVKD. The CDR3: CATSKGDTVYNEQFF. Written as DNA, the CDR3 is TGTGCCACCAGTAAGGGGGATACGGTTTACAATGAGCAGTTCTTC.

This clonotype was found many times. The chain has TRBV11-2 and TRBJ2-7; perhaps TRBD2 as D (5 bases). The CDR3 runs 14 residues. Between the trimmed V and J ends, which lost 6 bases and 1 base, there was a span of 13 bases. Per germline, CDR1 SGHAT and CDR2 FQNNGV. Written as DNA, the CDR3 is TGTGCCAGCAGACATCTTACTAGGTCCTACGAGCAGTACTTC. This codes for CASRHLTRSYEQYF.

This clonotype was counted ten times or more. This chain links TRBV29-1 with TRBJ2-2, with 13 bases aligning to TRBD2. This CDR3 has 16 residues. Germline CDR1 reads SQVTM; CDR2 reads ANQGSEA. The ends lost 7 bases at V and 0 bases at J; junction bases unmatched: 5. CDR3 DNA sequence: TGCAGCGCCCAGGGACTAGCGGGAACGAACACCGGGGAGCTGTTTTTT. Encoded protein: CSAQGLAGTNTGELFF.

This clonotype appeared many times. The chain recombines TRBV7-2 with TRBJ2-7; TRBD1 might be the D (6 bases). The V end was cut by 5 bases, the J end by 12 bases, with 20 bases between. Germline V CDR1 and CDR2: SGHTA, FQGNSA. The CDR3 consists of 13 residues. The DNA of the CDR3 is TGTGCCAGCAGCGCCCCTCCCGTGGGGGCGGCGTACTTC. This codes for CASSAPPVGAAYF. Combining the CDR3 with reference TRBV7-2 and TRBJ2-7 gives the whole variable domain GAGVSQSPSNKVTEKGKDVELRCDPISGHTALYWYRQSLGQGLEFLIYFQGNSAPDKSGLPSDRFSAERTGGSVSTLTIQRTQQEDSAVYLCASSAPPVGAAYFGPGTRLTVT.

A remark on this clonotype: A clone one base away is much larger, so this may be a read error. The limits of the CDR3 on the DNA are not certain, so only TCRdb's listed CDR3 is given. V gene TRBV20-1 combines with J gene TRBJ1-2. CDR1 and CDR2 from the germline V gene are DFQATT and SNEGSKA (reference sequence). Ends included, the CDR3 has 14 residues. The CDR3 protein is CSPGSSGTNYGCTF.

This clonotype was picked up many times. This chain joins TRBV7-2 and TRBJ2-3; D is uncertain. Trimming took 8 bases from V and 1 from J, leaving 10 bases between them. The germline V gene encodes CDR1 SGHTA and CDR2 FQGNSA. The CDR3 sequence is 13 residues long. The CDR3 coding sequence is TGTGCCAGCGCCCCAGGCGGCACAGATACGCAGTATTTT. It encodes CASAPGGTDTQYF.

The gene calls are TRBV5-1 and TRBJ2-2; 10 bases map to TRBD2. The length of the CDR3 is 19 residues. CDR1 is SGHRS, CDR2 YFSETQ, per germline. V shed 3 bases, J shed 5 bases, and the junction held 16 bases outside the gene matches. This chain's CDR3 is CASSSRGASGGNWTGELFF. The CDR3 DNA is TGCGCCAGCAGCTCCAGGGGGGCTAGCGGGGGTAATTGGACCGGGGAGCTGTTTTTT. Combining the CDR3 with reference TRBV5-1 and TRBJ2-2 gives the whole variable domain KAGVTQTPRYLIKTRGQQVTLSCSPISGHRSVSWYQQTPGQGLQFLFEYFSETQRNKGNFPGRFSGRQFSNSRSEMNVSTLELGDSALYLCASSSRGASGGNWTGELFFGEGSRLTVL.

This clonotype showed up many times. The chain carries TRBV12-3 or TRBV12-4 and TRBJ2-7; D might be TRBD1 (6 bases). Deletions cut 2 bases from V and 6 bases from J, with 14 bases between. The CDR3 loop spans 14 amino acids. The CDR3: CASSLRRGGSEQYF. CDR3 nucleotides: TGTGCCAGCAGTTTACGGCGAGGGGGTTCCGAGCAGTACTTC.

For this clonotype: This may come from a read error, since a much larger clone is one base off. The chain uses TRBV11-2 and TRBJ2-7; D remains unclear. Between the trimmed V and J ends, which lost 0 bases and 2 bases, there was a span of 5 bases. The CDR3 is made up of 13 amino acids. The germline CDR1 and CDR2 sequences are SGHAT and FQNNGV. The CDR3 reads CASSLDRPYEQYF. For the CDR3, the DNA is TGTGCCAGCAGCTTAGACAGACCCTACGAGCAGTACTTC. The whole variable domain, remainder taken from reference TRBV11-2 and TRBJ2-7, is EAGVAQSPRYKIIEKRQSVAFWCNPISGHATLYWYQQILGQGPKLLIQFQNNGVVDDSQLPKDRFSAERLKGVDSTLKIQPAKLEDSAVYLCASSLDRPYEQYFGPGTRLTVT.

This clonotype was counted ten times or more. The rearrangement uses TRBV7-3 and TRBJ1-2; TRBD1 might be the D (5 bases). There are 16 residues in the CDR3. Trimming took off 2 bases at V and 4 bases at J, with 17 bases between the two ends. Per the germline V gene, CDR1 is SGHTA and CDR2 is FQGTGA. The CDR3 DNA reads as TGTGCCAGCAGCTTACGCCCCCCAGGGCTTGGCTATGGCTACACCTTC. Translation gives CASSLRPPGLGYGYTF.

This clonotype was recorded a few times. This rearrangement joins TRBV7-3 to TRBJ1-5; D is undetermined. The V gene lost 0 bases and the J gene lost 5 bases, with 5 bases spanning the gap. Germline-derived CDR1 and CDR2 are SGHTA and FQGTGA. The CDR3 sequence is 13 residues long. The CDR3 region is CASSLTVDQPQHF. In DNA, the CDR3 is TGTGCCAGCAGCTTAACCGTGGATCAGCCCCAGCATTTT. Based on the CDR3 plus reference TRBV7-3 and TRBJ1-5, the full variable domain is GAGVSQTPSNKVTEKGKYVELRCDPISGHTALYWYRQSLGQGPEFLIYFQGTGAADDSGLPNDRFFAVRPEGSVSTLKIQRTERGDSAVYLCASSLTVDQPQHFGDGTRLSIL.

This chain uses TRBV7-9 with TRBJ2-3; the D gene could be TRBD1 or TRBD2 (5 bases each). Trimming took off 1 base at V and 1 base at J, with 9 bases between the two ends. The length of the CDR3 is 15 residues. Looked up from germline, CDR1 is SEHNR and CDR2 is FQNEAQ (reference sequence). The CDR3 spells CASSLEPGRTDTQYF. DNA of the CDR3: TGTGCCAGCAGCTTAGAACCGGGGCGCACAGATACGCAGTATTTT.